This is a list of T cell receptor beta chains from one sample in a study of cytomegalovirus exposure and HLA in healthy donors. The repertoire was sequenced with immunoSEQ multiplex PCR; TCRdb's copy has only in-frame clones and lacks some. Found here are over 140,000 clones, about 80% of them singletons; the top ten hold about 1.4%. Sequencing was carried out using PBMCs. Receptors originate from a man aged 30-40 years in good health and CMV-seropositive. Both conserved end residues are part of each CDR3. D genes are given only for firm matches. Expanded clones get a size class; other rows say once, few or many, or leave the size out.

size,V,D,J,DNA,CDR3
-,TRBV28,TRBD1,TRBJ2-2,TGTGCCAGCAGCAAGACAGGGGGGAACACCGGGGAGCTGTTTTTT,CASSKTGGNTGELFF
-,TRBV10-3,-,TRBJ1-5,TGTGCCACCCAGGGGTTAGGGAATCAGCCCCAGCATTTT,CATQGLGNQPQHF
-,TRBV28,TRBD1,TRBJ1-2,TGTGCCAGCGGGGCAGGGGGTAACTATGGCTACACCTTC,CASGAGGNYGYTF
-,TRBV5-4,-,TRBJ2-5,TGTGCCAGCACCCCTCTTGGGACATCAGGCGGGCGGACCCAGTACTTC,CASTPLGTSGGRTQYF
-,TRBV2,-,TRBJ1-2,TGTGCCAGCAGTGAACTAGGCAGGGGAAGCTATGGCTACACCTTC,CASSELGRGSYGYTF
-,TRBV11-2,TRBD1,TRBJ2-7,TGTGCCAGCAGCTTAGATCATGGTTCGGGAGGACAGGGGGCTTACGAGCAGTACTTC,CASSLDHGSGGQGAYEQYF
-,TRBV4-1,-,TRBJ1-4,TGCGCCAGCAGCCCCAGACAGACAGGAACTAATGAAAAACTGTTTTTT,CASSPRQTGTNEKLFF
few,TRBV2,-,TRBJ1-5,TGTGCCAGCAGTGATATGGGGGCTCAGCCCCAGCATTTT,CASSDMGAQPQHF
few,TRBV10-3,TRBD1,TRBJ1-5,TGTGCCAGTTCAGGGGGGAATCAGCCCCAGCATTTT,CASSGGNQPQHF
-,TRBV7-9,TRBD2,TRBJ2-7,TGTGCCAGCAGCCCCGGGACTAGCGAATACGAGCAGTACTTC,CASSPGTSEYEQYF
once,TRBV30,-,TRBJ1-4,TGTGCCTGGAGAAAGGGGTTAAGTGCTAATGAAAAACTGTTTTTT,CAWRKGLSANEKLFF
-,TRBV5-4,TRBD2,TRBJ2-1,TGTGCCAGCAGCTCGTTAGCGGGAGCGGCCACTGAGCAGTTCTTC,CASSSLAGAATEQFF
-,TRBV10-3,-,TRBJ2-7,TGTGCCATCAGTGAGTCGACCGGCGGGGGCTGGTCCTACGAGCAGTACTTC,CAISESTGGGWSYEQYF
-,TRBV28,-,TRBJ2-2,TGTGCCAGCAGGTTGAGCGGAGGGAACACCGGGGAGCTGTTTTTT,CASRLSGGNTGELFF
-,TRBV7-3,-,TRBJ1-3,TGTGCCAGCAGTACGGGGGGCGGCGGAAACACCATATATTTT,CASSTGGGGNTIYF
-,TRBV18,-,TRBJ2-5,TGTGCCAGCTCACTCCGAGGTGGCTGGGAAGAGACCCAGTACTTC,CASSLRGGWEETQYF
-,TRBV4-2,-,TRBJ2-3,TGTGCCAGCAGCCAAGATTCTAGAACTATTGGCACAGATACGCAGTATTTT,CASSQDSRTIGTDTQYF
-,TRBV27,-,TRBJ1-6,TGTGCCAGCAGTTCTGACAGCCATAATTCACCCCTCCACTTT,CASSSDSHNSPLHF
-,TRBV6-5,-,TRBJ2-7,TGTGCCAGCTCAAATTCCGGGTCTTCCTACGAGCAGTACTTC,CASSNSGSSYEQYF
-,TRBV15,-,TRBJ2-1,TGTGCCACCAGCGCGGACGGGGGAACCTACAATGAGCAGTTCTTC,CATSADGGTYNEQFF
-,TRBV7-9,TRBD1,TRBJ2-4,TGTGCCAGCAGCTTCCGGGACAGGTTGGGCATTCAGTACTTC,CASSFRDRLGIQYF
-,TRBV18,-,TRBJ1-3,TGTGCCAGCTCATCGGACGGGAGCTCTGGAAACACCATATATTTT,CASSSDGSSGNTIYF
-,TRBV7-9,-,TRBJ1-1,TGTTCCAGCAGCTGGAACAGCGCCCGGGAAGGAGCTTTCTTT,CSSSWNSAREGAFF
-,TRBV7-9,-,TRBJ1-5,TGTTCCAGCAGCTCTCGGGGCAATCAGCCCCAGCATTTT,CSSSSRGNQPQHF
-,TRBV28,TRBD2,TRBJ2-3,TGTGCCAGCAGTTTATCTCGCCTTATTATAGCGGGAGGAGATACGCAGTATTTT,CASSLSRLIIAGGDTQYF
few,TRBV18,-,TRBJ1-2,TGTGCCAGCTCACCGACAGGACTCGATGGCTACACCTTC,CASSPTGLDGYTF
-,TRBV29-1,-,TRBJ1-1,TGCAGCGTTGATATCGGGCAGGGGCGGATGAACACTGAAGCTTTCTTT,CSVDIGQGRMNTEAFF
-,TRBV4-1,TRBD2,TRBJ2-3,TGCGCCAGCAGCCAAGAGGCGGGAGGAACGGATACGCAGTATTTT,CASSQEAGGTDTQYF
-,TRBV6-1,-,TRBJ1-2,TGTGCCAGCAGTGACCGGGCAGGGCTTTATGGCTACACCTTC,CASSDRAGLYGYTF